The 30 T cell receptor beta chains in this list originate from one sample, sequenced in a study of neurological immune-mediated disorders. Time point in this sample: technical triplicate 2. TCRdb used MiXCR to reprocess the 5' RACE reads, holding one entry per CDR3 protein. The data contain approximately 28,000 distinct CDR3 sequences, 13% of them singletons. The sequencing sample was made of CD4+ T cells from blood. These receptors were taken from a female donor with HTLV-1-associated myelopathy (HAM/TSP).

This clonotype occurred many times. The chain combines TRBV11-3 with TRBJ2-3; 8 bases match TRBD1. Germline assignment: CDR1 SGHNT and CDR2 YENEEA. The CDR3 covers 13 residues. J lost 9 bases, V lost 7 bases, and 9 bases had no gene match. CDR3 amino acids: CASNSPGTGTQYF. The CDR3 nucleotides read TGTGCCAGCAACTCTCCCGGGACAGGCACGCAGTATTTT. Supplemented by reference TRBV11-3 and TRBJ2-3, the full variable domain reads EAGVVQSPRYKIIEKKQPVAFWCNPISGHNTLYWYLQNLGQGPELLIRYENEEAVDDSQLPKDRFSAERLKGVDSTLKIQPAELGDSAVYLCASNSPGTGTQYFGPGTRLTVL.

This clonotype was seen at least ten times. This chain joins TRBV20-1 and TRBJ2-4; D could derive from TRBD1 or TRBD2 (5 bases each). The ends were cut back, 3 bases at V and 7 bases at J, with 22 bases in the middle. The CDR3 has 16 amino acids. Germline V gives CDR1 DFQATT, CDR2 SNEGSKA (reference sequence). CDR3 sequence (DNA): TGCAGTGCTAGGCATTCGGGTCCGGGACCGCTGAACATTCAGTACTTC. Its protein product is CSARHSGPGPLNIQYF.

This clonotype was detected many times. This CDR3 reads CASSTQPGLAGDWEQYF. CDR3 nucleotide sequence: TGTGCCAGCAGTACTCAACCGGGACTAGCGGGGGATTGGGAGCAGTACTTC. The genes are TRBV28 and TRBJ2-7; 14 bases agree with TRBD2. This CDR3 spans 17 amino acids. Germline V gene sequence: CDR1 MDHEN, CDR2 SYDVKM. J lost 7 bases, V lost 5 bases, and 13 bases had no gene match.

This clonotype occurred many times. The rearrangement links TRBV4-1 to TRBJ2-6; 8 bases are a match to TRBD1. The V gene end was trimmed by 5 bases and the J gene end by 3 bases; junction bases not matched to a gene: 12. The length of the CDR3 is 18 residues. Germline assignment: CDR1 MGHRA and CDR2 YSYEKL. In nucleotides, the CDR3 is TGCGCCAGCAGCAAACCGACAGGGGTGAGGTATGGGGCCAACGTCCTGACTTTC. Protein: CASSKPTGVRYGANVLTF.

There are many counts of this clonotype. The rearrangement uses TRBV10-3 and TRBJ2-7; 14 bases fit TRBD2. With 4 bases clipped from V and 0 bases from J, the junction kept 8 bases outside the gene matches. There are 18 residues in the CDR3. Germline V lookup: CDR1 ENHRY, CDR2 SYGVKD. The CDR3 region has the DNA TGTGCCATCAGTGGGGGGACTAGCGGGGGCCCAAGCTCCTACGAGCAGTACTTC. Amino acid sequence: CAISGGTSGGPSSYEQYF.

This clonotype showed up many times. This chain uses TRBV20-1 with TRBJ2-1, with D unresolved. The V end was cut by 0 bases, the J end by 12 bases, with 9 bases between. The CDR3 has 11 amino acids. The germline CDR1 and CDR2 sequences are DFQATT and SNEGSKA (reference sequence). The CDR3 sequence is CSARDRPAQFF. The CDR3, as DNA: TGCAGTGCTAGAGATCGACCGGCGCAGTTCTTC.

Ten or more counts support this clonotype. CDR3 in amino acids: CASSRTGGATEAFF. CDR3 DNA sequence: TGCGCCAGCAGCAGAACAGGGGGAGCTACTGAAGCTTTCTTT. The rearrangement uses TRBV5-1 and TRBJ1-1; 8 bases match TRBD1. This CDR3 comprises 14 residues. Trimming removed 4 bases from V and 5 bases from J; junction bases left unmatched: 7. Germline loops: CDR1 SGHRS, CDR2 YFSETQ. Full variable domain (remainder filled in from reference TRBV5-1 and TRBJ1-1): KAGVTQTPRYLIKTRGQQVTLSCSPISGHRSVSWYQQTPGQGLQFLFEYFSETQRNKGNFPGRFSGRQFSNSRSEMNVSTLELGDSALYLCASSRTGGATEAFFGQGTRLTVV.

This sequence joins TRBV21-1 and TRBJ2-7; the D call of TRBD2 is as the table states it, not checked on the DNA. TRBV21-1 is shown as a pseudogene. The CDR3 has 16 residues. The CDR3 sequence is CASSKSSGGACNEQYF. For the CDR3, the DNA is TGTGCCAGCAGCAAATCCAGCGGGGGGGCGTGCAACGAGCAGTACTTC.

This clonotype has a count of ten or more. V and J are TRBV4-3 and TRBJ2-2, with D perhaps matching TRBD2 (5 bases). Trimming took off 5 bases at V and 6 bases at J, with 13 bases between the two ends. The CDR3 contains 14 residues. Per the germline V gene, CDR1 is LGHNA and CDR2 is YSLEER. CDR3 DNA: TGCGCCAGCAGCTCTCTAGCTGGGGCCGGGGAGCTGTTTTTT. Amino acids: CASSSLAGAGELFF.

This clonotype was detected ten times or more. The gene calls are TRBV4-1 and TRBJ2-5, with TRBD2 matching over 9 bases. The CDR3 runs to 18 residues. Looked up from germline, CDR1 is MGHRA and CDR2 is YSYEKL. The V segment lost 0 bases and the J segment 4 bases; nucleotides outside the gene matches: 12. CDR3 residues: CASSQDPSGRPTGETQYF. The CDR3, as DNA: TGCGCCAGCAGCCAAGATCCAAGCGGGAGGCCCACCGGAGAGACCCAGTACTTC.

This clonotype was observed many times. The rearrangement joins TRBV9 to TRBJ1-1; TRBD1 matches at 8 bases. The germline gives CDR1 SGDLS, CDR2 YYNGEE. CDR3 length: 13 amino acids. J was trimmed by 5 bases and V by 3 bases; bases with no gene match: 3. CDR3 protein: CASSGRQGTEAFF. CDR3 in DNA: TGTGCCAGCAGCGGGCGACAGGGGACTGAAGCTTTCTTT.

This clonotype appeared many times. The rearrangement joins TRBV7-2 to TRBJ2-7; D is possibly TRBD1 (6 bases). V was pared by 5 bases and J by 2 bases, with 13 bases between. Per the germline V gene, CDR1 is SGHTA and CDR2 is FQGNSA. The CDR3 has 14 residues. The CDR3 is CASSVGTPPYEQYF. In DNA form, the CDR3 reads TGTGCCAGCAGCGTCGGGACACCACCCTACGAGCAGTACTTC. Filled out from reference TRBV7-2 and TRBJ2-7, the complete variable domain reads GAGVSQSPSNKVTEKGKDVELRCDPISGHTALYWYRQSLGQGLEFLIYFQGNSAPDKSGLPSDRFSAERTGGSVSTLTIQRTQQEDSAVYLCASSVGTPPYEQYFGPGTRLTVT.

At least ten counts were recorded for this clonotype. The genes are TRBV20-1 and TRBJ2-2, with D tentatively TRBD2 (6 bases). CDR1 and CDR2 (germline): DFQATT, SNEGSKA (reference sequence). The CDR3 loop spans 17 amino acids. The V end was cut by 4 bases, the J end by 4 bases, with 22 bases between. CDR3 nucleotides: TGCAGTGCTATGCCGCAACAGAGGACTACAACCACCGGGGAGCTGTTTTTT. This encodes CSAMPQQRTTTTGELFF.

This clonotype was observed at least ten times. This rearrangement joins TRBV29-1 to TRBJ1-3; a weak D match, TRBD1 (5 bases). The germline V and J ends were trimmed by 1 base and 0 bases, with 10 bases remaining between them. Per the germline V gene, CDR1 is SQVTM and CDR2 is ANQGSEA. The CDR3 consists of 15 residues. CDR3 region: CSVEGGTGSGNTIYF. The CDR3 DNA reads as TGCAGCGTTGAAGGCGGGACCGGCTCTGGAAACACCATATATTTT.

In this sample, this clonotype turned up many times. CDR3 loop: CASSWGLAGDNEQFF. CDR3 sequence (DNA): TGCGCCAGCAGCTGGGGACTAGCGGGGGACAATGAGCAGTTCTTC. The chain is built from TRBV5-1 and TRBJ2-1, with 14 bases aligning to TRBD2. The CDR3 has 15 amino acids. Looked up from germline, CDR1 is SGHRS and CDR2 is YFSETQ. The V gene end was trimmed by 3 bases and the J gene end by 5 bases; junction bases not matched to a gene: 1.

This clonotype qualifies as medium-sized. V gene TRBV9 combines with J gene TRBJ2-3; TRBD2 matches 9 bases. V gave up 0 bases and J gave up 6 bases; unmatched junction bases: 11. Germline CDR1 is SGDLS and CDR2 is YYNGEE. The CDR3 is 17 residues long. The CDR3 region is CASSVALLAGGLDTQYF. DNA of the CDR3: TGTGCCAGCAGCGTAGCCCTTTTGGCGGGGGGGCTCGATACGCAGTATTTT.

In its sample, this clonotype was seen many times. The rearrangement links TRBV29-1 to TRBJ2-1, with 10 bases identical to TRBD2. Losses at the gene ends were 4 bases for V and 5 bases for J; bases not matched to a gene: 2. Per germline, CDR1 SQVTM and CDR2 ANQGSEA. The CDR3 is made up of 13 amino acids. The CDR3 DNA reads as TGCAGCGTTGGGACTAGCGGCCACAATGAGCAGTTCTTC. Protein: CSVGTSGHNEQFF.

In its sample, this clonotype was seen many times. The J gene is TRBJ2-5, the V gene TRBV5-1, with 8 nucleotides matching TRBD1. Germline CDR1 and CDR2: SGHRS and YFSETQ. This CDR3 has 16 amino acids. After removal of 4 bases from V and 2 bases from J, the junction contained 10 bases not matched to a gene. This CDR3 reads CASSTGTRGLQETQYF. The CDR3 DNA is TGCGCCAGCAGCACCGGGACCAGGGGGCTTCAAGAGACCCAGTACTTC.

This clonotype came up a few times. Because the CDR3's place on the DNA is in doubt, the DNA is left out and the CDR3 is given as listed by TCRdb. This chain uses TRBV3-1 with TRBJ2-7; TRBD2 reflects the table's D call only, with no check against the DNA. Germline lookup yields CDR1 LGHDT and CDR2 YNNKEL (reference sequence). Inclusive of both ends, the CDR3 amounts to 20 amino acids. Here the CDR3 reads CASSFYICSARGTAYYEQYF.

Comment on this clonotype: The limits of the CDR3 on the DNA are not certain, so only TCRdb's listed CDR3 is given. The chain combines TRBV5-6 with TRBJ2-2; the D call of TRBD2 is as the table states it, not checked on the DNA. The CDR3 region is 21 residues in length, termini included. Per the germline V gene, CDR1 is SGHDT and CDR2 is YYEEEE. The CDR3 spells CASSFYICSAASGGAPGELFF.

In this sample, this clonotype is medium-sized. V usage is TRBV5-1 and J usage is TRBJ2-3; D uncertain. Looked up from germline, CDR1 is SGHRS and CDR2 is YFSETQ. The CDR3 has 12 residues. Trimming removed 1 base from V and 0 bases from J, with 0 bases in between. The DNA for the CDR3 is TGCGCCAGCAGCTTGAGCACAGATACGCAGTATTTT. The encoded protein is CASSLSTDTQYF.

The chain combines TRBV6-6 with TRBJ2-7; TRBD2 is a possible D gene (6 bases). This CDR3 contains 13 residues. Trimming shortened V by 6 bases and J by 3 bases, and 12 bases separated the two germline ends. Germline CDR1 and CDR2: MNHNY and SVGAGI (reference sequence). This chain's CDR3 is CASSRDSVYEQYF. Here the CDR3 DNA reads TGTGCCAGCAGCCGGGACTCAGTCTACGAGCAGTACTTC.

This clonotype has more than one count but fewer than ten. The CDR3 nucleotides are TGCGCCAGCAGTCCGGGACTAGCGACATACAATGAGCAGTTCTTC. It is translated as CASSPGLATYNEQFF. The J gene is TRBJ2-1, the V gene TRBV5-1; 10 bases are shared with TRBD2. Germline V gives CDR1 SGHRS, CDR2 YFSETQ. CDR3 length: 15 amino acids. V lost 5 bases, J lost 4 bases, and 6 bases stayed unmatched.

This clonotype was observed at least ten times. The V gene is TRBV2, the J gene TRBJ2-1; 12 bases are shared with TRBD2. CDR3 size: 14 residues. Germline CDR1 and CDR2: SNHLY and FYNNEI. The J segment lost 8 bases and the V segment lost 10 bases, leaving 9 bases of the junction unmatched. CDR3 sequence: CATTGASGGDEQFF. CDR3 sequence (DNA): TGTGCCACCACAGGGGCTAGCGGGGGGGATGAGCAGTTCTTC.

A single count supports this clonotype. The chain couples TRBV5-8 to TRBJ2-3, with a possible D match to TRBD1 (6 bases). V was shortened by 4 bases and J by 11 bases, with 29 bases between the two germline ends. Per the germline V gene, CDR1 is SGHTS and CDR2 is YDEGEE. The CDR3 runs to 17 residues. The CDR3 DNA reads TGTGCCAGCAGCCAGCAAACCCACACCAGGGGCTACAATGAGCAGTATTTT. Protein: CASSQQTHTRGYNEQYF.

The chain combines TRBV11-2 with TRBJ2-7; 7 bases fit TRBD2. Germline loops: CDR1 SGHAT, CDR2 FQNNGV. CDR3 size: 14 residues. Germline trimming cut 2 bases from V and 5 bases from J; bases unmatched to any gene: 6. The CDR3 is CASSLSGTANEQYF. The CDR3 DNA reads TGTGCCAGCAGCTTAAGCGGGACTGCTAACGAGCAGTACTTC.

In its sample, this clonotype was seen many times. The rearrangement uses TRBV6-2 or TRBV6-3 and TRBJ2-7, with D tentatively TRBD2 (6 bases). There are 13 residues in the CDR3. V was shortened by 8 bases and J by 3 bases, with 14 bases between the two germline ends. Germline V CDR1 and CDR2: MNHEY, SVGEGT. CDR3 protein: CASLGGGIYEQYF. The CDR3 DNA reads as TGTGCCAGCCTCGGAGGAGGGATCTACGAGCAGTACTTC.

This clonotype was observed at least ten times. The chain links TRBV5-1 to TRBJ2-4; no definite D call. The CDR3 runs 15 residues. The germline V gene encodes CDR1 SGHRS and CDR2 YFSETQ. V dropped 0 bases and J dropped 6 bases, with 13 bases sitting between them. The CDR3 DNA sequence: TGCGCCAGCAGCTTGGGGACGTCTACGGGAAACATTCAGTACTTC. As protein: CASSLGTSTGNIQYF.

This clonotype was seen at least ten times. The V gene is TRBV20-1, the J gene TRBJ2-2, with D uncertain. V was trimmed by 1 base and J by 1 base, leaving 7 bases between them. This CDR3 region has 14 residues. Germline V gene sequence: CDR1 DFQATT, CDR2 SNEGSKA (reference sequence). The CDR3 sequence is CSARVNKNTGELFF. The CDR3, as DNA: TGCAGTGCTAGAGTTAACAAGAACACCGGGGAGCTGTTTTTT.

This clonotype was found a few times. J is TRBJ2-5 and V is TRBV15, with D maybe TRBD2 (6 bases). The CDR3 is made up of 14 amino acids. V was trimmed by 5 bases and J by 2 bases, leaving 12 bases between them. Per the germline V gene, CDR1 is LNHNV and CDR2 is YYDKDF (reference sequence). CDR3 bases: TGTGCCACCAGCCGGGAGAGTATTCAAGAGACCCAGTACTTC. Protein: CATSRESIQETQYF.